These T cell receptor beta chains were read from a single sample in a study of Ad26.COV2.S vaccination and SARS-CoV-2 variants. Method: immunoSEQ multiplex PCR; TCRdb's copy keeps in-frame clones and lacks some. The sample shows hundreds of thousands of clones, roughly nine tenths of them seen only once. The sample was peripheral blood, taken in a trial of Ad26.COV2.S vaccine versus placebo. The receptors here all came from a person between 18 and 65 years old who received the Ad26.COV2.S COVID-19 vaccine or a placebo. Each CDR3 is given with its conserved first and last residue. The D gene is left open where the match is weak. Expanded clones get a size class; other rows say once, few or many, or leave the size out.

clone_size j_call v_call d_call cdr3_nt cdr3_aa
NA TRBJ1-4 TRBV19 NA TGTGCCAGTACGGTCGTCATCGCAACTAATGAAAAACTGTTTTTT CASTVVIATNEKLFF
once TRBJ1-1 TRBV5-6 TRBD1 TGTGCCAGCAGCACAGGGGGCCGTGAAGCTTTCTTT CASSTGGREAFF
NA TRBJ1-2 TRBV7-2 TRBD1 TGTGCCAGCAGCTCAAGCCACCAAACTACAGGGGATGGCTACACCTTC CASSSSHQTTGDGYTF
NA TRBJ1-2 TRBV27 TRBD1 TGTGCCAGCAGTGGGCGGACAGGGTTGAACTATGGCTACACCTTC CASSGRTGLNYGYTF
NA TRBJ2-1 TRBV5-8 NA TGTGCCAGCAGCTGGCTTGCTCGGGAGCAGTTCTTC CASSWLAREQFF
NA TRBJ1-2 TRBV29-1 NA TGCAGCGTTGGGGGCGGACAGTATGGCTACACCTTC CSVGGGQYGYTF
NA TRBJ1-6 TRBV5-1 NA TGCGCCAGCAGCTTTGACAGGAGTTTCGCCCTCCACTTT CASSFDRSFALHF
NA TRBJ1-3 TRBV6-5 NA TGTGCCAGCAGTTGGGTCGGGGGGCCGGGAAACACCATATATTTT CASSWVGGPGNTIYF
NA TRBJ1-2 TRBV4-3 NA TGCGCCAGCAGCCAAGGGCCAGGGGTGACTTATGGCTACACCTTC CASSQGPGVTYGYTF
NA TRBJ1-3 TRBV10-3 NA TGTGCCATCAATGACGAAAACACCATATATTTT CAINDENTIYF
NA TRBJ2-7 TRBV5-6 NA TGTGCCAGCACTCTGACAGGCCACGAGCAGTACTTC CASTLTGHEQYF